The 23 T cell receptor beta chains listed next were all sequenced from one sample in a study of identical twins (dated by TCRdb to between 2015 and 2016). Receptor amplification or capture employed 5' RACE. The data were produced on an Illumina HiSeq 2000. TCRdb reprocessed the public reads (quality trimming at Q25 with fastp, clone calling with MiXCR) and kept in-frame beta chains. Each record represents a unique CDR3 protein, reported with the most common genes and DNA among its rows. Within this sample are about 460,000 distinct CDR3 sequences, with approximately 14% of them counted one time only. The ten largest clones take up 0.52% of the sample. This sample also appeared in a second study, on yellow fever vaccine responses in identical twins.

Specimen: CD4+ T cells sorted from blood. These receptors were collected from a woman aged 18-29 years in good health.

This clonotype was counted many times. The chain is built from TRBV20-1 and TRBJ2-1, with D perhaps matching TRBD1 or TRBD2 (5 bases each). The ends were cut back, 7 bases at V and 6 bases at J, with 10 bases in the middle. Germline loops: CDR1 DFQATT, CDR2 SNEGSKA (reference sequence). There are 11 residues in the CDR3. CDR3 bases: TGCAGTGAGGTGGGACCCAATGAGCAGTTCTTC. Translated, it gives CSEVGPNEQFF.

This clonotype showed up just a few times. This chain uses TRBV5-1 with TRBJ2-7; no clear D. The CDR3 is made up of 15 amino acids. CDR1 and CDR2 (germline): SGHRS, YFSETQ. Trimming stripped 0 bases from V and 0 bases from J, with 10 bases between. DNA for the CDR3: TGCGCCAGCAGCTTGGTAGGCACACACTCCTACGAGCAGTACTTC. Its protein is CASSLVGTHSYEQYF. Looking up the rest from reference TRBV5-1 and TRBJ2-7 gives the full variable domain: KAGVTQTPRYLIKTRGQQVTLSCSPISGHRSVSWYQQTPGQGLQFLFEYFSETQRNKGNFPGRFSGRQFSNSRSEMNVSTLELGDSALYLCASSLVGTHSYEQYFGPGTRLTVT.

Only a few counts were recorded for this clonotype. The gene calls are TRBV12-3 or TRBV12-4 and TRBJ2-2; D may match TRBD1 or TRBD2 (5 bases each). Between the trimmed V and J ends, which lost 7 bases and 4 bases, there was a span of 19 bases. This CDR3 spans 16 amino acids. Here the CDR3 DNA reads TGTGCCAGCAACGGTAGAGGGGAAGAGGCCACCGGGGAGCTGTTTTTT. Residues: CASNGRGEEATGELFF.

In this sample, this clonotype turned up a few times. The V and J genes are TRBV3-1 and TRBJ2-7; 7 bases fit TRBD1. CDR1 and CDR2 (germline): LGHDT, YNNKEL (reference sequence). This CDR3 is 15 amino acids long. V gave up 2 bases and J gave up 3 bases; unmatched junction bases: 7. Here the CDR3 reads CASSQSPGQNYEQYF. The CDR3 DNA reads TGTGCCAGCAGCCAATCGCCGGGACAGAACTACGAGCAGTACTTC.

This clonotype was seen many times. The rearrangement joins TRBV12-3 or TRBV12-4 to TRBJ1-1, with a tentative D call TRBD1 (6 bases). V lost 2 bases, J lost 0 bases, and 13 bases lay in between. The CDR3 is 16 residues long. CDR3 amino acids: CASSLHRAVVNTEAFF. CDR3 coding DNA: TGTGCCAGCAGTTTACACAGGGCAGTAGTGAACACTGAAGCTTTCTTT.

This clonotype was counted a few times. The chain recombines TRBV7-2 with TRBJ2-2; weak D call: TRBD1 (6 bases). The V gene's germline CDR1 is SGHTA and CDR2 FQGNSA. This CDR3 comprises 16 residues. With 7 bases removed from V and 0 bases from J, the gap between germline ends came to 15 bases. CDR3 in DNA: TGTGCCAGCAAACGACCGACAGGAGCGAACACCGGGGAGCTGTTTTTT. The encoded protein is CASKRPTGANTGELFF.

This clonotype came up a few times. This chain links TRBV30 with TRBJ2-5; D call uncertain. Trimming removed 0 bases from V and 4 bases from J, with 0 bases in between. From germline, CDR1 is GTSNPN and CDR2 SVGIG (reference sequence). This CDR3 contains 10 residues. The CDR3 bases are TGTGCCTGGAGTGTAGAGACCCAGTACTTC. Its translation is CAWSVETQYF.

As regards this clonotype: An end of the junction does not agree with germline; a read error may underlie this. The rearrangement links TRBV20-1 to TRBJ2-3; TRBD2 is a possible D gene (5 bases). The CDR3 contains 10 residues. CDR1 is DFQATT and CDR2 is SNEGSKA in the germline V gene (reference sequence). CDR3 in DNA: TGCAGTGCTAGTTTGGCGAGGGAGTCCTTT. As protein: CSASLARESF.

This clonotype came up a few times. The CDR3 bases are TGTGCCAGCAGACCGGCAGGGGACTCGAACACTGAAGCTTTCTTT. Protein sequence: CASRPAGDSNTEAFF. V gene TRBV12-3 or TRBV12-4 combines with J gene TRBJ1-1, with D perhaps matching TRBD1 (6 bases). The CDR3 covers 15 residues. V dropped 6 bases and J dropped 1 base, with 15 bases sitting between them.

This sequence joins TRBV25-1 and TRBJ2-7; perhaps TRBD2 as D (6 bases). V lost 6 bases and J 0 bases, leaving 15 bases between the germline ends. The CDR3 loop spans 15 amino acids. Germline V CDR1 and CDR2: MGHDK, SYGVNS. CDR3 loop: CASRSQGGSSYEQYF. In nucleotides, the CDR3 is TGTGCCAGCAGATCTCAGGGAGGCAGCTCCTACGAGCAGTACTTC.

This clonotype has more than one count but fewer than ten. The genes are TRBV30 and TRBJ2-2, with D uncertain. CDR1 is GTSNPN, CDR2 SVGIG, per germline (reference sequence). Trimming shortened V by 4 bases and J by 4 bases, and 4 bases separated the two germline ends. The CDR3 runs 11 residues. The CDR3, as DNA: TGTGCCTGGAATCCCACCGGGGAGCTGTTTTTT. Translation: CAWNPTGELFF.

The rearrangement links TRBV18 to TRBJ2-1; 8 positions match TRBD1. Trimming cost V 4 bases and J 7 bases; bases outside gene matches: 9. The CDR3 length is 15 residues. Germline values: CDR1 KGHSH, CDR2 LQKENI. The CDR3, as DNA: TGTGCCAGCTCACTAGACAGGGGAAGGGAAAATGAGCAGTTCTTC. It yields the protein CASSLDRGRENEQFF.

This CDR3 is CSVAQTSGGLRGNEQFF. As DNA, the CDR3 is TGCAGCGTTGCTCAGACTAGCGGGGGATTAAGGGGCAATGAGCAGTTCTTC. The chain links TRBV29-1 to TRBJ2-1, with 12 bases aligning to TRBD2. The CDR3 length is 17 residues. Germline assignment: CDR1 SQVTM and CDR2 ANQGSEA. The J segment lost 6 bases and the V segment lost 4 bases, leaving 13 bases of the junction unmatched.

The J gene is TRBJ2-2, the V gene TRBV12-3 or TRBV12-4, with D perhaps matching TRBD1 (5 bases). CDR3 size: 16 residues. Trimming pared 6 bases from V and 0 bases from J, leaving 14 bases between. The CDR3 DNA reads TGTGCCAGCAGGACCGACAGAACTTCGAACACCGGGGAGCTGTTTTTT. Translating gives CASRTDRTSNTGELFF.

This clonotype was seen a few times. The chain is built from TRBV20-1 and TRBJ2-7, with TRBD1 matching 7 bases. This CDR3 spans 14 amino acids. From germline, CDR1 is DFQATT and CDR2 SNEGSKA (reference sequence). The V and J ends lost 1 base and 4 bases, in that order; junction bases with no gene match: 7. CDR3 in DNA: TGCAGTGCTAGAGCCGGGACAGCTCTATACGAGCAGTACTTC. Translating gives CSARAGTALYEQYF.

This clonotype showed up many times. The chain joins TRBV12-3 or TRBV12-4 to TRBJ2-5; 12 bases fit TRBD1. V shed 5 bases and J 5 bases; nucleotides not matched to a gene: 12. CDR3 length: 17 residues. CDR3 nucleotides: TGTGCCAGCAGTCCTTCACCGGGACAGGGGGCGTGGGAGACCCAGTACTTC. Translation gives CASSPSPGQGAWETQYF.

This chain uses TRBV15 with TRBJ2-3, with 7 nucleotides matching TRBD2. The CDR3 has 14 amino acids. V shed 5 bases, J shed 2 bases, and the junction held 4 bases outside the gene matches. Looked up from germline, CDR1 is LNHNV and CDR2 is YYDKDF (reference sequence). This chain's CDR3 is CATSGRGTTDTQYF. As DNA, the CDR3 is TGTGCCACCAGCGGGCGGGGGACCACAGATACGCAGTATTTT.

V and J are TRBV11-2 and TRBJ1-5, with D uncertain. V gave up 5 bases and J gave up 9 bases, with 17 bases separating them. The CDR3 is 14 residues long. Germline values: CDR1 SGHAT, CDR2 FQNNGV. CDR3 loop: CASSQTGTDSPQHF. The CDR3, as DNA: TGTGCCAGCAGCCAGACCGGAACAGACTCGCCCCAGCATTTT.

This rearrangement joins TRBV10-3 to TRBJ2-7; no definite D call. V lost 1 base and J 3 bases, leaving 10 bases between the germline ends. CDR1 is ENHRY, CDR2 SYGVKD, per germline. This CDR3 region has 14 residues. The CDR3 reads CAISEFNAFYEQYF. The CDR3, as DNA: TGTGCCATCAGTGAGTTTAACGCCTTCTACGAGCAGTACTTC.

The chain links TRBV20-1 to TRBJ2-7, with no clear D. The CDR3 consists of 16 residues. Germline CDR1 is DFQATT and CDR2 is SNEGSKA (reference sequence). The ends were cut back, 0 bases at V and 0 bases at J, with 15 bases in the middle. The CDR3 DNA reads as TGCAGTGCTAGAGATCAAGACTTAAGAAGCTCCTACGAGCAGTACTTC. The encoded protein is CSARDQDLRSSYEQYF.

Ten or more counts support this clonotype. The V and J genes are TRBV5-6 and TRBJ2-1; no firm D call. Germline V lookup: CDR1 SGHDT, CDR2 YYEEEE. CDR3 length equals 13 residues. Trimming took 2 bases from V and 5 from J, leaving 8 bases between them. The CDR3 bases are TGTGCCAGCAGCTTCGATACAAACAATGAGCAGTTCTTC. It codes for CASSFDTNNEQFF.

This clonotype has more than one count but fewer than ten. This chain joins TRBV23-1 and TRBJ2-2, with TRBD1 matching over 8 bases. Being an ORF, TRBV23-1 has a function that is uncertain. The CDR3 is 13 amino acids. Trimming removed 8 bases from V and 6 bases from J; junction bases left unmatched: 5. CDR3 sequence reads: CASDRGLAGELFF. The CDR3 nucleotides are TGCGCCAGCGACAGGGGTTTGGCCGGGGAGCTGTTTTTT.

This clonotype has just a few counts. The genes are TRBV5-1 and TRBJ2-5, with TRBD2 identical over 10 bases. The V segment lost 0 bases and the J segment 5 bases; nucleotides outside the gene matches: 4. This CDR3 has 15 residues. Germline V CDR1 and CDR2: SGHRS, YFSETQ. The CDR3 DNA follows: TGCGCCAGCAGCTTGGAGGGACTAGCGAAGGAGACCCAGTACTTC. This codes for CASSLEGLAKETQYF.